Following are 25 T cell receptor beta chains from one sample sequenced in a study of T-cell reconstitution after alpha-beta-depleted transplantation in children. Unique molecular identifiers were incorporated into the prepared TCRbeta library. Each CDR3 protein is one row after TCRdb ran MiXCR on the PCR reads. The sample includes 780,000 or so distinct CDR3 sequences, roughly 15% of them seen just once. The material sequenced was PBMCs, mostly from graft donor cells, taken 360 days after TCRalphabeta/CD19-depleted stem cell transplant. These receptors all stem from a male patient aged 5 to 17 who had a stem cell transplant for acute lymphoblastic leukemia, so the T cells may come from the graft donor.

This chain uses TRBV5-1 with TRBJ2-7, with D unclear. CDR3 length equals 14 residues. V lost 0 bases and J lost 4, with 11 bases in between. Germline CDR1 reads SGHRS; CDR2 reads YFSETQ. Written as DNA, the CDR3 is TGCGCCAGCAGCTTGGTACAGAAGGAATACGAGCAGTACTTC. Translating it yields CASSLVQKEYEQYF.

J is TRBJ2-7 and V is TRBV11-1, with D maybe TRBD1 (5 bases). The CDR3 contains 17 residues. The germline V gene encodes CDR1 SGHAT and CDR2 FQDESV (reference sequence). The ends were cut back, 0 bases at V and 2 bases at J, with 17 bases in the middle. CDR3 sequence reads: CASSLAYETANAYEQYF. The CDR3 DNA reads as TGTGCCAGCAGCTTAGCGTACGAGACAGCAAATGCCTACGAGCAGTACTTC. Using reference TRBV11-1 and TRBJ2-7 for the parts outside the CDR3, the full variable domain is EAEVAQSPRYKITEKSQAVAFWCDPISGHATLYWYRQILGQGPELLVQFQDESVVDDSQLPKDRFSAERLKGVDSTLKIQPAELGDSAMYLCASSLAYETANAYEQYFGPGTRLTVT.

The chain has TRBV7-9 and TRBJ2-4; TRBD1 agrees at 7 bases. This CDR3 spans 16 amino acids. In germline, CDR1 is SEHNR, CDR2 FQNEAQ (reference sequence). The V and J ends lost 5 bases and 4 bases, in that order; junction bases with no gene match: 11. The CDR3 loop is CASSPPGTVKKNIQYF. For the CDR3, the DNA is TGTGCCAGCAGCCCACCAGGGACAGTTAAAAAAAACATTCAGTACTTC. Full variable domain (missing parts from reference TRBV7-9 and TRBJ2-4): DTGVSQNPRHKITKRGQNVTFRCDPISEHNRLYWYRQTLGQGPEFLTYFQNEAQLEKSRLLSDRFSAERPKGSFSTLEIQRTEQGDSAMYLCASSPPGTVKKNIQYFGAGTRLSVL.

Only a few counts were recorded for this clonotype. This chain uses TRBV6-2 or TRBV6-3 with TRBJ2-7, with TRBD1 as a possible D gene (5 bases). The CDR3 length is 15 residues. Germline V gene data show CDR1 as MNHEY and CDR2 as SVGEGT. The V end was cut by 8 bases, the J end by 0 bases, with 17 bases between. CDR3 DNA sequence: TGTGCCAGCCCGCCAGGGCCGGCTCCCTCCTACGAGCAGTACTTC. It yields the protein CASPPGPAPSYEQYF.

V usage is TRBV24-1 and J usage is TRBJ2-5; 7 bases match TRBD2. The CDR3 is 13 amino acids. V was pared by 3 bases and J by 10 bases, with 7 bases of the junction left unmatched. In germline, CDR1 is KGHDR, CDR2 SFDVKD. CDR3 protein: CATSDPGLGRQYF. CDR3 bases: TGTGCCACCAGTGATCCTGGACTAGGACGCCAGTACTTC.

V is TRBV6-1 and J is TRBJ1-4; D is perhaps TRBD1 (6 bases). The CDR3 has 17 residues. Germline lookup yields CDR1 MNHNS and CDR2 SASEGT. Trimming removed 2 bases at V and 4 bases at J, with 17 bases between. The CDR3 nucleotides are TGTGCCAGCAGTGAATTGGTTGGGGGCGCGGGTAATGAAAAACTGTTTTTT. The encoded protein is CASSELVGGAGNEKLFF.

The V and J genes are TRBV5-1 and TRBJ1-1, with D maybe TRBD1 (5 bases). The V and J ends lost 0 bases and 3 bases respectively, with 12 bases between them. From germline, CDR1 is SGHRS and CDR2 YFSETQ. CDR3 length: 15 residues. The CDR3, as DNA: TGCGCCAGCAGCTTGGATCCGGGGCCCGACACTGAAGCTTTCTTT. This translates into CASSLDPGPDTEAFF.

This clonotype has a handful of counts. The rearrangement joins TRBV7-3 to TRBJ2-1, with a tentative D call TRBD1 (7 bases). V was cut by 1 base and J by 0 bases, with 19 bases left in between. The CDR3 extends over 19 amino acids. The germline CDR1 and CDR2 sequences are SGHTA and FQGTGA. Here the CDR3 DNA reads TGTGCCAGCAGCTTAAGGGCGGGACAGATCCCCTCCTCCTACAATGAGCAGTTCTTC. Its translation: CASSLRAGQIPSSYNEQFF.

This rearrangement joins TRBV12-5 to TRBJ2-5, with a weak D call TRBD1 (5 bases). The V end was cut by 1 base, the J end by 5 bases, with 8 bases between. The CDR3 runs to 13 residues. Germline loops: CDR1 LGHNT, CDR2 FRNRAP. CDR3 protein: CASGLGGWETQYF. Here the CDR3 DNA reads TGTGCTAGTGGTTTGGGGGGCTGGGAGACCCAGTACTTC. Filled out from reference TRBV12-5 and TRBJ2-5, the complete variable domain reads DARVTQTPRHKVTEMGQEVTMRCQPILGHNTVFWYRQTMMQGLELLAYFRNRAPLDDSGMPKDRFSAEMPDATLATLKIQPSEPRDSAVYFCASGLGGWETQYFGPGTRLLVL.

The chain has TRBV6-5 and TRBJ2-7; perhaps TRBD1 as D (6 bases). The CDR3 extends over 14 amino acids. Germline CDR1 is MNHEY and CDR2 is SVGAGI. Between the trimmed V and J ends, which lost 7 bases and 1 base, there was a span of 14 bases. CDR3 DNA: TGTGCCAGCAAAGGGGGAGTGATATCCTACGAGCAGTACTTC. It yields the protein CASKGGVISYEQYF.

Many counts were recorded for this clonotype. The chain carries TRBV7-6 and TRBJ1-2, with TRBD1 matching over 7 bases. With V trimmed by 1 base and J by 6 bases, 5 bases remained unmatched. CDR1 and CDR2 (germline): SGHVS, FNYEAQ. CDR3 length equals 14 residues. DNA for the CDR3: TGTGCCAGCAGCTTAGGTGGGGACAGCGATGGCTACACCTTC. Protein sequence: CASSLGGDSDGYTF.

The rearrangement links TRBV20-1 to TRBJ2-5; TRBD2 matches 12 bases. After removal of 6 bases from V and 4 bases from J, the junction contained 15 bases not matched to a gene. Germline CDR1 is DFQATT and CDR2 is SNEGSKA (reference sequence). There are 17 residues in the CDR3. The CDR3, as DNA: TGCAGTGCGGTGGGGCTAGCGGGAGGGCCGGTACGAGAGACCCAGTACTTC. Its translation: CSAVGLAGGPVRETQYF.

There are a few counts of this clonotype. The rearrangement joins TRBV18 to TRBJ1-1; D not resolved. The CDR3 runs to 15 residues. Deletions cut 2 bases from V and 6 bases from J, with 16 bases between. Germline V gene data show CDR1 as KGHSH and CDR2 as LQKENI. CDR3 sequence (DNA): TGTGCCAGCTCACCAGGGAACAGCCAGATGGCTGAAGCTTTCTTT. Translated, it gives CASSPGNSQMAEAFF.

The V and J genes are TRBV7-2 and TRBJ2-2; 9 bases map to TRBD1. The CDR3 is 15 amino acids. CDR1 and CDR2 from the germline V gene are SGHTA and FQGNSA. The J segment lost 7 bases and the V segment lost 5 bases, leaving 8 bases of the junction unmatched. CDR3 loop: CASSTYRGRSGELFF. The DNA of the CDR3 is TGTGCCAGCAGCACTTACAGGGGGCGAAGCGGGGAGCTGTTTTTT.

This clonotype was seen ten or more times. The CDR3 protein is CASSSRVWVNEQYF. DNA for the CDR3: TGTGCCAGCAGTTCGAGAGTCTGGGTCAACGAGCAGTACTTC. The chain uses TRBV12-3 or TRBV12-4 and TRBJ2-7; no definite D call. V gave up 4 bases and J gave up 5 bases, with 15 bases separating them. The CDR3 sequence is 14 residues long.

This clonotype has just a few counts. The chain recombines TRBV12-5 with TRBJ2-1, with D perhaps TRBD2 (5 bases). The germline V gene has CDR1 LGHNT and CDR2 FRNRAP. Trimming pared 2 bases from V and 8 bases from J, leaving 19 bases between. This CDR3 region has 16 residues. CDR3 sequence (DNA): TGTGCTAGTGGTTTGCCCCGGGTCGCGGGCGGCCATGAGCAGTTCTTC. It translates to CASGLPRVAGGHEQFF.

Many counts were recorded for this clonotype. This chain links TRBV7-8 with TRBJ2-7, with 12 positions matching TRBD1. The CDR3 contains 18 residues. Trimming took 3 bases from V and 3 from J; bases not matched to a gene: 12. From germline, CDR1 is SGHVS and CDR2 FQNEAQ. The CDR3 region has the DNA TGTGCCAGCAGCTTCCCGACCAAGGGGACAGGGGGCATCTACGAGCAGTACTTC. Translated, it gives CASSFPTKGTGGIYEQYF.

The genes are TRBV20-1 and TRBJ2-7; possible D gene TRBD2, 5 bases. The CDR3 consists of 15 residues. The V end lost 5 bases, the J end lost 3 bases, and 20 bases lay between the germline ends. CDR1 is DFQATT, CDR2 SNEGSKA, per germline (reference sequence). The CDR3 DNA reads as TGCAGTGCTGAGGGCCCTCGGGTCCGTTTCTACGAGCAGTACTTC. It specifies CSAEGPRVRFYEQYF.

This clonotype was counted at least ten times. This rearrangement joins TRBV9 to TRBJ2-1, with TRBD1 matching over 7 bases. Germline V gene data show CDR1 as SGDLS and CDR2 as YYNGEE. This CDR3 region has 12 residues. Trimming took 3 bases from V and 10 from J; bases not matched to a gene: 4. CDR3 in DNA: TGTGCCAGCAGCGCACAGGGACAGGAGCAGTTCTTC. Translating it yields CASSAQGQEQFF.

This chain connects TRBV2 to TRBJ2-3; D not resolved. CDR1 and CDR2 (germline): SNHLY, FYNNEI. V lost 10 bases, J lost 0 bases, and 17 bases lay in between. The CDR3 has 15 amino acids. The CDR3 bases are TGTGCCACCCTGAGGACCGAGACTAGCACAGATACGCAGTATTTT. It codes for CATLRTETSTDTQYF.

This rearrangement joins TRBV29-1 to TRBJ1-3; maybe TRBD1 (6 bases). CDR1 SQVTM and CDR2 ANQGSEA come from the germline V gene. The CDR3 loop spans 13 amino acids. V was cut by 7 bases and J by 3 bases, with 13 bases left in between. The CDR3 DNA is TGCAGCGCAAGAAGAGGGGGTGGAAACACCATATATTTT. Protein sequence: CSARRGGGNTIYF.

In its sample, this clonotype was seen once. This chain joins TRBV12-3 or TRBV12-4 and TRBJ1-1, with D possibly TRBD1 on 5 matching bases. The CDR3 is made up of 16 amino acids. V was trimmed by 3 bases and J by 2 bases, leaving 16 bases between them. DNA for the CDR3: TGTGCCAGCAGTTTCACGGTGGGGCAGGGAAACACTGAAGCTTTCTTT. It encodes CASSFTVGQGNTEAFF.

This clonotype was seen at least ten times. The chain combines TRBV20-1 with TRBJ2-3; D call uncertain. V was cut by 3 bases and J by 0 bases, with 10 bases left in between. Germline assignment: CDR1 DFQATT and CDR2 SNEGSKA (reference sequence). This CDR3 is built from 14 residues. The CDR3 DNA reads as TGCAGTGCTAGTGATATCAAGAGCACAGATACGCAGTATTTT. It specifies CSASDIKSTDTQYF.

This clonotype was seen repeatedly, ten times or more. V and J are TRBV29-1 and TRBJ2-5, with 10 bases fitting TRBD2. The germline CDR1 and CDR2 sequences are SQVTM and ANQGSEA. V lost 7 bases to trimming and J lost 2 bases; unmatched junction nucleotides: 4. The CDR3 spans 13 residues. CDR3 nucleotides: TGCAGCGCAAGGACTAGCGGACAAGAGACCCAGTACTTC. Residues: CSARTSGQETQYF.

CDR3: CASSESPGTLSSNQPQHF. In DNA, the CDR3 is TGTGCCAGCAGTGAAAGCCCCGGGACACTCTCTAGCAATCAGCCCCAGCATTTT. The J gene is TRBJ1-5, the V gene TRBV6-1; D is perhaps TRBD1 (6 bases). Germline V gene sequence: CDR1 MNHNS, CDR2 SASEGT. V lost 2 bases, J lost 0 bases, and 17 bases lay in between. This CDR3 comprises 18 residues.